This entry is about one T cell receptor beta chain. What it binds is not known. The sample originates from a study of early T cells in non-severe SARS-CoV-2 infection. Study summary: The sequenced material was bulk RNA from unsorted whole blood, and its chains were unpaired. Overall study results and limits: Sequences matched to VDJdb favored anti-spike CD8 responses, while private and CD4 specificities were missed.

Individual cDNA molecules were tagged with unique molecular identifiers. TCRdb re-called the 5' RACE reads through MiXCR, storing one row per CDR3 protein. The sample lists tens of thousands of distinct CDR3 sequences; 9.5% to 15% were seen once. Germline CDR1 and CDR2: ENHRY and SYGVKD. The V and J ends lost 5 bases and 2 bases, in that order; junction bases with no gene match: 8. The CDR3 is made up of 16 amino acids. Source: whole blood, taken at baseline. The origin of this receptor is an adult who was a healthcare worker with PCR-confirmed SARS-CoV-2 infection or an uninfected control (not recorded which). The chain has TRBV10-3 and TRBJ2-7; 11 nucleotides line up with TRBD2. The CDR3 nucleotides are TGTGCCATCAGTCCCGGGACTAGCGGTTTGACCTACGAGCAGTACTTC. This sequence encodes CAISPGTSGLTYEQYF.